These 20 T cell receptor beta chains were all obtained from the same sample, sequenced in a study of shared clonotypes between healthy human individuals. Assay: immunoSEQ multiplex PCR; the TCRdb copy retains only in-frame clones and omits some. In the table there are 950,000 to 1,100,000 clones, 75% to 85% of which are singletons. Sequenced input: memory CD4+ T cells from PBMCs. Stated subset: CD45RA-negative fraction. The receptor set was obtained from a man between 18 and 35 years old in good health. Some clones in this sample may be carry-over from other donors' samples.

CDR3 DNA: TGCGCCAGCAGCTCCCCCCCTGAGGGAGTTTGGAACGTCCTGACTTTC. It yields the protein CASSSPPEGVWNVLTF. V and J are TRBV5-1 and TRBJ2-6; maybe TRBD2 (5 bases). The germline gives CDR1 SGHRS, CDR2 YFSETQ. CDR3 size: 16 residues. V gave up 3 bases and J gave up 10 bases, with 20 bases separating them.

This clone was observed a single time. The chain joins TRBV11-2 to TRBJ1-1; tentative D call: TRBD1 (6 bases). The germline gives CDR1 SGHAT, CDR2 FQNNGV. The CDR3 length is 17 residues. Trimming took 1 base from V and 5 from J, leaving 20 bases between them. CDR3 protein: CASSLAGRGPLRTEAFF. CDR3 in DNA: TGTGCCAGCAGCTTAGCTGGCAGGGGACCCCTGAGGACTGAAGCTTTCTTT.

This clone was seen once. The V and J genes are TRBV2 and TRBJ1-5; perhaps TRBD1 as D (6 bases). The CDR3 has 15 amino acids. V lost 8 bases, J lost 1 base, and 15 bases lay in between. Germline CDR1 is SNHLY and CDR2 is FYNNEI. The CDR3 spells CASGERGQSNQPQHF. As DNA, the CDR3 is TGTGCCAGCGGAGAACGCGGACAGAGCAATCAGCCCCAGCATTTT.

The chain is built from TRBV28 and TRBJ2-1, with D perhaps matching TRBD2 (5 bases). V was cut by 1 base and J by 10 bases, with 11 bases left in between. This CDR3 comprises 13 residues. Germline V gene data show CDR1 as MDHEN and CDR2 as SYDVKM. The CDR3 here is CASSLLAGAEQFF. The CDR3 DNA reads TGTGCCAGCAGTTTATTGGCGGGCGCCGAGCAGTTCTTC.

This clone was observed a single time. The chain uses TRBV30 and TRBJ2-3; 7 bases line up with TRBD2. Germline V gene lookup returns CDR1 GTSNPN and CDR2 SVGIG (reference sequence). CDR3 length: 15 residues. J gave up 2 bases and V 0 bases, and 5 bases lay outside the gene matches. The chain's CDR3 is CAWSVLGTNTDTQYF. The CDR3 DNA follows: TGTGCCTGGAGTGTACTTGGGACTAACACAGATACGCAGTATTTT.

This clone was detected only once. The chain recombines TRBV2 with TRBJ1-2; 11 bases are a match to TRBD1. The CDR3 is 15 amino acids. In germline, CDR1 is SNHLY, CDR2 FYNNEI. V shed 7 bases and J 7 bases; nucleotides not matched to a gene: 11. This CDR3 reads CASNFWTGGGGGYTF. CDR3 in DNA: TGTGCCAGCAATTTTTGGACAGGGGGCGGTGGTGGCTACACCTTC.

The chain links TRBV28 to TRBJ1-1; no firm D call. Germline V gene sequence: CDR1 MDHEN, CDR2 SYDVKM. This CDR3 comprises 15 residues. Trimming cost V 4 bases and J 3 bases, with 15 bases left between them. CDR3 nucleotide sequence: TGTGCCAGCAGTTCCCCCGCGTTTAGCGACACTGAAGCTTTCTTT. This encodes CASSSPAFSDTEAFF.

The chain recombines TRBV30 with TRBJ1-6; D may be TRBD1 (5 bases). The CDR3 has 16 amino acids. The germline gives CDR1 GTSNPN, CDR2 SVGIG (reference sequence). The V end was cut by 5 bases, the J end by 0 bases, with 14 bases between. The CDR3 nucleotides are TGTGCCTGGGGGGACGTCCTAAGCTCCTATAATTCACCCCTCCACTTT. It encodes CAWGDVLSSYNSPLHF.

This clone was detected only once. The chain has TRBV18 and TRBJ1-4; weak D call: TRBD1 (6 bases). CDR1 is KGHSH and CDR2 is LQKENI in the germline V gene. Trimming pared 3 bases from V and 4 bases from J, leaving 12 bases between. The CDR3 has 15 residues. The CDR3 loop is CASSPLGQLNEKLFF. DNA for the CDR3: TGTGCCAGCTCACCCCTTGGACAGCTTAATGAAAAACTGTTTTTT.

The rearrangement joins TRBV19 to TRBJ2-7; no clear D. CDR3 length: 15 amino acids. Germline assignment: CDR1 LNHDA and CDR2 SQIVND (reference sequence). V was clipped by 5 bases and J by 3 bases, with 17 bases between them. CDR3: CASSPLPTVDYEQYF. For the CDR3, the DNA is TGTGCCAGTAGTCCTTTACCGACCGTGGACTACGAGCAGTACTTC.

CDR3 sequence: CASSPGGTQYF. The CDR3 DNA reads as TGTGCCAGCAGTCCAGGGGGGACCCAGTACTTC. This sequence joins TRBV28 and TRBJ2-5; 7 bases align to TRBD1. This CDR3 comprises 11 residues. J was trimmed by 7 bases and V by 5 bases; bases with no gene match: 1. Germline V CDR1 and CDR2: MDHEN, SYDVKM.

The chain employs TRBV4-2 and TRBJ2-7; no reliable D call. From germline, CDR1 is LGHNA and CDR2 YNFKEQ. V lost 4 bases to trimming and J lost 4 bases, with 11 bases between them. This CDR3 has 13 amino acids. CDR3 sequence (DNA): TGTGCCAGCAGCCCCCTGGGGTCGTACGAGCAGTACTTC. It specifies CASSPLGSYEQYF.

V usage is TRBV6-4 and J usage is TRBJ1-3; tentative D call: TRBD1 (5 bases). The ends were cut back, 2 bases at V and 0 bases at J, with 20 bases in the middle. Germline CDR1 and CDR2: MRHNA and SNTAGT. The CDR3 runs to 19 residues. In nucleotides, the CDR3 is TGTGCCAGCAGTGACCCAGTCAGACAGTACTGTCTCTCTGGAAACACCATATATTTT. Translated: CASSDPVRQYCLSGNTIYF.

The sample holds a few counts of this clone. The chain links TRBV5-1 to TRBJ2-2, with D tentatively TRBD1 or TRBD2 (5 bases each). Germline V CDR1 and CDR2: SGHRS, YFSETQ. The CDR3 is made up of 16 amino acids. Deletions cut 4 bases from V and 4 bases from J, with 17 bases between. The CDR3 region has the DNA TGCGCCAGCAGCGGACGGGGACCCGTACGCACCGGGGAGCTGTTTTTT. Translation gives CASSGRGPVRTGELFF.

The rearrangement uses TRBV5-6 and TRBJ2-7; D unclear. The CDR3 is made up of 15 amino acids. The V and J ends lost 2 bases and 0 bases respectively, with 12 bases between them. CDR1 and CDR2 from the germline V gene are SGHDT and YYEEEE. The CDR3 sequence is CASSFAVGISYEQYF. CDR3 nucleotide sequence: TGTGCCAGCAGCTTTGCAGTGGGGATCTCCTACGAGCAGTACTTC. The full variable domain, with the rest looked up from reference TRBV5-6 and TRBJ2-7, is DAGVTQSPTHLIKTRGQQVTLRCSPKSGHDTVSWYQQALGQGPQFIFQYYEEEERQRGNFPDRFSGHQFPNYSSELNVNALLLGDSALYLCASSFAVGISYEQYFGPGTRLTVT.

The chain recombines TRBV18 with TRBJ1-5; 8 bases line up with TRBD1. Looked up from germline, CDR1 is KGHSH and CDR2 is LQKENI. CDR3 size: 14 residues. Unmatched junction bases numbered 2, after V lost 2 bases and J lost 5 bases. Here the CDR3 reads CASSPGQGYQPQHF. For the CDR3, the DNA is TGTGCCAGCTCACCAGGACAGGGTTATCAGCCCCAGCATTTT.

CDR3 amino acids: CASTPRRASGSSSNEQFF. The CDR3 DNA reads as TGTGCCAGTACCCCACGAAGGGCTAGCGGGAGTTCTAGTAATGAGCAGTTCTTC. V and J are TRBV19 and TRBJ2-1, with TRBD2 matching 10 bases. Trimming took 7 bases from V and 7 from J; bases not matched to a gene: 19. Germline loops: CDR1 LNHDA, CDR2 SQIVND (reference sequence). This CDR3 contains 18 residues.

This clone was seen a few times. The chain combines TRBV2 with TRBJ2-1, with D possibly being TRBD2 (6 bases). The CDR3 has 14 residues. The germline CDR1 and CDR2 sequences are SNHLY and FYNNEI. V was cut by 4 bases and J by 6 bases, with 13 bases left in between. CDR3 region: CASSVYRESNEQFF. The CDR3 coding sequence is TGTGCCAGCAGTGTATACCGGGAGAGCAATGAGCAGTTCTTC.

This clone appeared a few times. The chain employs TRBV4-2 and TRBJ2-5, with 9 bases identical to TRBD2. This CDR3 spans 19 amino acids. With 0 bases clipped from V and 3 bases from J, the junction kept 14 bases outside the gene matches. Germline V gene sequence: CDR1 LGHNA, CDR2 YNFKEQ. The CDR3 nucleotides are TGTGCCAGCAGCCAAGAAATCCTAGCGGGATCCCCCAGAGAAGAGACCCAGTACTTC. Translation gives CASSQEILAGSPREETQYF.

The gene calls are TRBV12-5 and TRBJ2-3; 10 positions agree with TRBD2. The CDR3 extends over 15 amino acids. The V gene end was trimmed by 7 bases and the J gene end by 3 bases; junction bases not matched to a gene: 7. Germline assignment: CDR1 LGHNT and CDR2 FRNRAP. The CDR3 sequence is CASAASSGSTDTQYF. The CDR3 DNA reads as TGTGCTAGTGCCGCCTCTAGCGGGAGTACAGATACGCAGTATTTT.